This record looks at one TCR beta chain sequence and its context. What it recognizes is unknown. Assay used: immunoSEQ multiplex PCR; TCRdb lists only in-frame clones, some missing. The sample yields about 200,000 clones, about 81% seen once. The sample is drawn from a study of cytomegalovirus exposure and HLA in healthy donors. On the study more broadly: The 100 to 150 validation repertoires matched the 666 first-cohort repertoires in platform, a later analysis reported.

Findings of the study overall: The study put some 160 TCR beta chains on its list as cytomegalovirus-associated. There were some public TCRs occurring in many donors, but most TCR sequences were rare.

While the first cohort had fewer than 850 subjects, the donors belonged to the separate validation cohort of over a hundred subjects. Material for sequencing was PBMCs. This clonotype was obtained from a woman in her twenties or thirties in good health and CMV-seronegative.

The CDR3 reads CASSRLRGQGSNTEAFF. Written as DNA, the CDR3 is TGCGCCAGCAGCCGGTTACGGGGACAGGGATCGAACACTGAAGCTTTCTTT. V gene TRBV4-1 combines with J gene TRBJ1-1; 9 bases are shared with TRBD1. Germline assignment: CDR1 MGHRA and CDR2 YSYEKL. J was trimmed by 1 base and V by 4 bases; bases with no gene match: 10. The CDR3 runs to 17 residues.